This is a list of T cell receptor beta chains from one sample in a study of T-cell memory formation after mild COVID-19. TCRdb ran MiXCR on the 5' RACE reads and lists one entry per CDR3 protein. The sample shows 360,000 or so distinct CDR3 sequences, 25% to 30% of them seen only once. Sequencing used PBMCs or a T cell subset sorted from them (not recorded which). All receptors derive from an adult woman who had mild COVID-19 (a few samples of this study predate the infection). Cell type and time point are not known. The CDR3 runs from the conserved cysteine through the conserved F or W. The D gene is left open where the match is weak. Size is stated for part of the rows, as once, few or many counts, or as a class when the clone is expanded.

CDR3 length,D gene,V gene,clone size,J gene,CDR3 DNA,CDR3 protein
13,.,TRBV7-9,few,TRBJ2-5,TGTGCCAGCAGCTCAACGTGGGGGGAGACCCAGTACTTC,CASSSTWGETQYF
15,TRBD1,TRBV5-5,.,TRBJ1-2,TGTGCCAGCAGCCAAGGGGACAGGGCCAACTATGGCTACACCTTC,CASSQGDRANYGYTF
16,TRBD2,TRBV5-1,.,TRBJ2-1,TGCGCCAGCAGCTCCGGTTCCACTAGCGGGAGCGGTGAGCAGTTCTTC,CASSSGSTSGSGEQFF
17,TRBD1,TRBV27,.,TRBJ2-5,TGTGCCAGCAGTTCGCCTTTATCAGGACAGGGTGAAGAGACCCAGTACTTC,CASSSPLSGQGEETQYF
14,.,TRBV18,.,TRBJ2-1,TGTGCCAGCTCACCCTCTTCTCATCCAAATGAGCAGTTCTTC,CASSPSSHPNEQFF
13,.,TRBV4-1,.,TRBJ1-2,TGCGCCAGCAGCCAAGATCGAAGCTATGGCTACACCTTC,CASSQDRSYGYTF
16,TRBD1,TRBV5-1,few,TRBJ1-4,TGCGCCAGCAGCTCGAGACGTCCGGGACAGGGTGAAAAACTGTTTTTT,CASSSRRPGQGEKLFF
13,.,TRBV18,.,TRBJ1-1,TGTGCCAGCTCGACGGACATGAACACTGAAGCTTTCTTT,CASSTDMNTEAFF
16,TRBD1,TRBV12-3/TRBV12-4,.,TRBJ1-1,TGTGCCAGCAGTACCCAAGGGGGCAGACCCAACACTGAAGCTTTCTTT,CASSTQGGRPNTEAFF
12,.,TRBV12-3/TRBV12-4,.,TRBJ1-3,TGTGCCAGCACCGCAGGGTTGAACACCATATATTTT,CASTAGLNTIYF
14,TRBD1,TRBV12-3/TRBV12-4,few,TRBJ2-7,TGTGCCAGCAGCCCCGGGGGACAGGGAAACGAGCAGTACTTC,CASSPGGQGNEQYF
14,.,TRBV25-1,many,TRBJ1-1,TGTGCCAGCAGTGAGTGGCGGGACACCGCTGAAGCTTTCTTT,CASSEWRDTAEAFF
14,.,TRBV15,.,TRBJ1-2,TGTGCCACCAGCAGAGAGGACACAGACTATGGCTACACCTTC,CATSREDTDYGYTF
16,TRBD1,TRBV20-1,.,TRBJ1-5,TGCAGTGCCCCCTCCCCGGGACAGGAACTCAATCAGCCCCAGCATTTT,CSAPSPGQELNQPQHF
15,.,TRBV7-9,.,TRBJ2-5,TGTGCCAGCAGCTTAAAGGCCGACCACGTGGGGACCCAGTACTTC,CASSLKADHVGTQYF
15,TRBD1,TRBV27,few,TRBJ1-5,TGTGCCAGCAGTTCGGGGACAGGGGGCAATCAGCCCCAGCATTTT,CASSSGTGGNQPQHF
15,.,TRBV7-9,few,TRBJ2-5,TGTGCCAGCAGCTTAGGTCTATGGGACCAAGAGACCCAGTACTTC,CASSLGLWDQETQYF
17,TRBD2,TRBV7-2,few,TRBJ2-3,TGTGCCAGCAGCCCCCGAAGGGTAGCGGGAGGTAGAAATACGCAGTATTTT,CASSPRRVAGGRNTQYF
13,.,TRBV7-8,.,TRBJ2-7,TGTGCCAGCACCTGGGACGGCAACTACGAGCAGTACTTC,CASTWDGNYEQYF
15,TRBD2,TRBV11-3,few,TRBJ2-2,TGTGCCAGCAGTCCTAGCGGGAGTCATACCGGGGAGCTGTTTTTT,CASSPSGSHTGELFF
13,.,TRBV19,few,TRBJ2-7,TGTGCCAGTAGTATCCTCCCCCTGACGGAGCAGTACTTC,CASSILPLTEQYF
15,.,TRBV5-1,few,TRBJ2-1,TGCGCCAGCAGCTTGGAGGCGGCCGGATTCAATGAGCAGTTCTTC,CASSLEAAGFNEQFF
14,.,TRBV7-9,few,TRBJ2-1,TGTGCCAGCAGCCTCTACCGGACCGACAATGAGCAGTTCTTC,CASSLYRTDNEQFF
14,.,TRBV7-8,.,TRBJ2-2,TGTGCCAGCAGCGTATTAACGAACACCGGGGAGCTGTTTTTT,CASSVLTNTGELFF
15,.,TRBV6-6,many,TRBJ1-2,TGTGCCAGCAGTTACTCAAGACTGCTAAACTATGGCTACACCTTC,CASSYSRLLNYGYTF
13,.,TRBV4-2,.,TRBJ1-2,TGTGCCAGCAGCCAAGATGAGGTGGGGGGCTACACCTTC,CASSQDEVGGYTF
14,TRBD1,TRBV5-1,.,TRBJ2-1,TGCGCCAGCAGCCTGCGCAGGGGGTATAATGAGCAGTTCTTC,CASSLRRGYNEQFF
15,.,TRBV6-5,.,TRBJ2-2,TGTGCCAGCAGTTACGGCGTCCCGGGCACCGGGGAGCTGTTTTTT,CASSYGVPGTGELFF
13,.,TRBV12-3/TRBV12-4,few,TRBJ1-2,TGTGCCAGCAGTCAATTTAGTTCTTATGGCTACACCTTC,CASSQFSSYGYTF
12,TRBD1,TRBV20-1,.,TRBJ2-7,TGCAGTGCCCCGACAGGGAGCTACGAGCAGTACTTC,CSAPTGSYEQYF
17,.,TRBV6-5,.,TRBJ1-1,TGTGCCAGCAGTTACACCACACGATACCATGGGGACACTGAAGCTTTCTTT,CASSYTTRYHGDTEAFF
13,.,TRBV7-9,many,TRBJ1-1,TGTGCCAGCAGTTTATCGGGGAACACTGAAGCTTTCTTT,CASSLSGNTEAFF
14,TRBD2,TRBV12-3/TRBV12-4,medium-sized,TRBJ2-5,TGTGCCAGCAGCGTAGCGGGGGGGCAAGAGACCCAGTACTTC,CASSVAGGQETQYF
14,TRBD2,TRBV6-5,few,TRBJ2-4,TGTGCCAGCAGTGATCGGGGGGGCGGAAACATTCAGTACTTC,CASSDRGGGNIQYF
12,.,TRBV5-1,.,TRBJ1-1,TGCGCCAGCAGAATCGGGGACACTGAAGCTTTCTTT,CASRIGDTEAFF
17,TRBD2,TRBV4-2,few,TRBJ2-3,TGTGCCAGCAGCCAAGAGATCCCGCGGGGGGTCACAGATACGCAGTATTTT,CASSQEIPRGVTDTQYF
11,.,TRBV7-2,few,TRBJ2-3,TGTGCCAGCAGCTTGTGGGGGGAGAAGTATTTT,CASSLWGEKYF
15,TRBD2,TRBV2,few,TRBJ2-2,TGTGCCAGCAGCGGACTAGCGGGGACCGCTGGGGAGCTGTTTTTT,CASSGLAGTAGELFF
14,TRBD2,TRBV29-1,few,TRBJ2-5,TGCAGCGTTGCACTAGCGGGAGGTGGGGAGACCCAGTACTTC,CSVALAGGGETQYF
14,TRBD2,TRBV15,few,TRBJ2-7,TGTGCCACCAGAAAAGCGGGAGGGCCCTACGAGCAGTACTTC,CATRKAGGPYEQYF
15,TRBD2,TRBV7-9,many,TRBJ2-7,TGTGCCAGCAGCTTAGGGACTAGCGGGACCTACGAGCAGTACTTC,CASSLGTSGTYEQYF
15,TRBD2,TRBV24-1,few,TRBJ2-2,TGTGCCACCAGTGATTTTATTAGCGGGAGGCGGGAGCTGTTTTTT,CATSDFISGRRELFF
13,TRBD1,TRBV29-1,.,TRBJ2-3,TGCAGCGTCGTACAGGGGGCAACAGATACGCAGTATTTT,CSVVQGATDTQYF
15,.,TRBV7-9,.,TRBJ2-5,TGTGCCAGCAGTCAACTCGGGGGGCTGTTGGAGACCCAGTACTTC,CASSQLGGLLETQYF
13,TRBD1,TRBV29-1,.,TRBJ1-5,TGCAGCGTTGGCGACAGGGTCAATCAGCCCCAGCATTTT,CSVGDRVNQPQHF
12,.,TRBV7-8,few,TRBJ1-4,TGTGCCAGCAGCTTAGTGGCTGGGAAACTGTTTTTT,CASSLVAGKLFF
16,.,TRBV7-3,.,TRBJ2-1,TGTGCCAGCAGTCCTACATATATGGGGGCAGGGAATGAGCAGTTCTTC,CASSPTYMGAGNEQFF
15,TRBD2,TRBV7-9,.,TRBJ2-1,TGTGCCAGCAGCTCAGCGGGAGGGCCCAACAATGAGCAGTTCTTC,CASSSAGGPNNEQFF
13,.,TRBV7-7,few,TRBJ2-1,TGTGCTAGCAGCTTAGCACTGGGCGGTGAGCAGTTCTTC,CASSLALGGEQFF
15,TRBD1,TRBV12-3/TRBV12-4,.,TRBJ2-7,TGTGCCAGCAGTCCCGGGACAGGTTTGGGCTACGAGCAGTACTTC,CASSPGTGLGYEQYF